This TCR beta chain comes out of a study of blood T cells in healthy people across ages. CDR1 and CDR2 from the germline V gene are SNHLY and FYNNEI. The CDR3 is made up of 15 amino acids. The germline V and J ends were trimmed by 0 bases and 3 bases, with 9 bases remaining between them. Comments on this clonotype: Its antigen is currently unknown.

Study results and caveats: Across samples, TCR beta diversity tracked strongly with naive T cell percentage.

The study recruited healthy Caucasian donors from Russia who were aged about 6 to 95. Extraction yielded at least 6 micrograms of total RNA per sample. The authors ran a second PCR of roughly 6 to 12 cycles using a sample-barcoded 5' primer and a J-beta primer mix. Samples each returned at least 3 million CDR3-containing paired-end reads. TCRdb recomputed calls from the 5' RACE reads with MiXCR, one row per CDR3 protein. The repertoire holds 550,000 to 650,000 distinct CDR3 sequences, approximately 30% seen once, with approximately 14% in the top ten. Sample: blood. The origin of this receptor is a woman older than 75 in good health. The rearrangement joins TRBV2 to TRBJ1-5; a possible D gene is TRBD1 (5 bases). The CDR3 spells CASSEAQGDNQPQHF. The CDR3 nucleotides are TGTGCCAGCAGTGAAGCCCAGGGCGACAATCAGCCCCAGCATTTT.